One and the same sample provided the 31 T cell receptor beta chains below, sequenced in a study of blood T cell repertoires in COVID-19. This table comes from immunoSEQ multiplex PCR, and its TCRdb copy is limited to in-frame clones, with some not included. This sample has about 68,000 clones, with 65% to 90% found just once. Sequencing used peripheral blood. The receptors stem from an elderly man with COVID-19, enrolled during active disease.

Only a few counts were recorded for this clone. Germline is not matched at one junction end, which may reflect a read error. The chain is built from TRBV5-1 and TRBJ2-1; TRBD2 matches at 9 bases. CDR1 is SGHRS, CDR2 YFSETQ, per germline. The CDR3 consists of 15 residues. The CDR3 loop reads CASTLATSGYNEQFF. CDR3 DNA: TGCGCCAGCACCTTGGCGACTAGCGGTTACAATGAGCAGTTCTTC.

This rearrangement joins TRBV19 to TRBJ2-5, with a tentative D call TRBD1 (6 bases). The CDR3 is made up of 14 amino acids. Looked up from germline, CDR1 is LNHDA and CDR2 is SQIVND (reference sequence). The V gene lost 7 bases and the J gene lost 4 bases, with 16 bases spanning the gap. The CDR3 protein is CASTPRGAGETQYF. The CDR3 region has the DNA TGTGCCAGTACCCCCAGGGGCGCAGGAGAGACCCAGTACTTC.

The chain links TRBV19 to TRBJ1-2, with TRBD1 matching 8 bases. The V gene end was trimmed by 2 bases and the J gene end by 3 bases; junction bases not matched to a gene: 5. From germline, CDR1 is LNHDA and CDR2 SQIVND (reference sequence). CDR3 length: 15 residues. CDR3 nucleotide sequence: TGTGCCAGTAGTATATCCCAGGGGGCGTACTATGGCTACACCTTC. This sequence encodes CASSISQGAYYGYTF.

J is TRBJ2-7 and V is TRBV19; D perhaps matches TRBD1 (6 bases). Germline V gene lookup returns CDR1 LNHDA and CDR2 SQIVND (reference sequence). The germline V and J ends were trimmed by 4 bases and 5 bases, with 21 bases remaining between them. This CDR3 has 16 residues. The CDR3 is CASSTHRATPVHEQYF. In nucleotides, the CDR3 is TGTGCCAGTAGTACGCACAGGGCCACACCAGTCCACGAGCAGTACTTC.

The rearrangement joins TRBV2 to TRBJ1-1; D perhaps matches TRBD1 (5 bases). This CDR3 has 14 residues. CDR1 and CDR2 (germline): SNHLY, FYNNEI. Trimming pared 4 bases from V and 7 bases from J, leaving 16 bases between. CDR3 amino acids: CASSAATGTFEAFF. As DNA, the CDR3 is TGTGCCAGCAGTGCGGCGACTGGGACTTTTGAAGCTTTCTTT.

The chain joins TRBV5-1 to TRBJ1-6; 7 nucleotides align to TRBD1. CDR1 SGHRS and CDR2 YFSETQ come from the germline V gene. This CDR3 has 16 amino acids. V was pared by 4 bases and J by 4 bases, with 8 bases of the junction left unmatched. The CDR3 sequence is CASSTGTVTYNSPLHF. The CDR3 coding sequence is TGCGCCAGCAGCACCGGGACAGTCACATATAATTCACCCCTCCACTTT.

The J gene is TRBJ1-1, the V gene TRBV18; 7 bases are a match to TRBD1. CDR1 and CDR2 from the germline V gene are KGHSH and LQKENI. With 0 bases clipped from V and 4 bases from J, the junction kept 5 bases outside the gene matches. CDR3 length: 15 residues. In DNA, the CDR3 is TGTGCCAGCTCACCACCGGAAAGGGGGCCCACTGAAGCTTTCTTT. This gives the protein CASSPPERGPTEAFF.

The chain links TRBV24-1 to TRBJ2-3; 9 positions agree with TRBD1. V was pared by 6 bases and J by 3 bases, with 3 bases of the junction left unmatched. CDR3 length: 14 residues. Per germline, CDR1 KGHDR and CDR2 SFDVKD. The CDR3 nucleotides read TGTGCCACCAGTCGAGGGACAGGGACAGATACGCAGTATTTT. It yields the protein CATSRGTGTDTQYF.

The gene calls are TRBV11-3 and TRBJ1-2, with 7 bases fitting TRBD1. V lost 1 base, J lost 3 bases, and 2 bases stayed unmatched. The CDR3 is 14 amino acids. The germline gives CDR1 SGHNT, CDR2 YENEEA. The CDR3: CASSLVRGDYGYTF. The DNA of the CDR3 is TGTGCCAGCAGCTTAGTCAGGGGGGACTATGGCTACACCTTC.

This chain links TRBV4-3 with TRBJ2-3, with 13 bases that match TRBD2. CDR1 and CDR2 from the germline V gene are LGHNA and YSLEER. The length of the CDR3 is 16 residues. J lost 3 bases, V lost 6 bases, and 6 bases had no gene match. In DNA form, the CDR3 reads TGCGCCAGCAGTCAAACTAGCGGGGGGGCGACAGATACGCAGTATTTT. It translates to CASSQTSGGATDTQYF.

The chain couples TRBV6-6 to TRBJ2-3; D is undetermined. The V end was cut by 5 bases, the J end by 2 bases, with 20 bases between. The CDR3 has 17 residues. In germline, CDR1 is MNHNY, CDR2 SVGAGI (reference sequence). The CDR3: CASSLTPTRPYTDTQYF. The CDR3 region has the DNA TGTGCCAGCAGTCTAACCCCGACTCGACCATACACAGATACGCAGTATTTT.

The rearrangement links TRBV28 to TRBJ2-2; 8 bases are shared with TRBD1. V dropped 2 bases and J dropped 6; count of bases not matched to a gene: 5. The length of the CDR3 is 15 residues. Germline loops: CDR1 MDHEN, CDR2 SYDVKM. The CDR3 DNA reads as TGTGCCAGCAGTTTAGGACAGGGAAATGCCGGGGAGCTGTTTTTT. It is translated as CASSLGQGNAGELFF. Using reference TRBV28 and TRBJ2-2 for the parts outside the CDR3, the full variable domain is DVKVTQSSRYLVKRTGEKVFLECVQDMDHENMFWYRQDPGLGLRLIYFSYDVKMKEKGDIPEGYSVSREKKERFSLILESASTNQTSMYLCASSLGQGNAGELFFGEGSRLTVL.

This chain joins TRBV2 and TRBJ2-3; D unclear. Trimming stripped 0 bases from V and 1 base from J, with 8 bases between. The length of the CDR3 is 15 residues. CDR1 is SNHLY and CDR2 is FYNNEI in the germline V gene. The CDR3 sequence is CASSEALGGTDTQYF. In DNA form, the CDR3 reads TGTGCCAGCAGTGAAGCGCTTGGAGGCACAGATACGCAGTATTTT.

This clone appeared once. The CDR3 DNA sequence: TGCGCCAGCAGCGAAGGACAGACGAACACTGAAGCTTTCTTT. Its protein is CASSEGQTNTEAFF. This chain joins TRBV4-1 and TRBJ1-1, with D perhaps matching TRBD1 (6 bases). This CDR3 is built from 14 residues. Per the germline V gene, CDR1 is MGHRA and CDR2 is YSYEKL. V lost 5 bases and J 1 base, leaving 11 bases between the germline ends.

The chain recombines TRBV7-8 with TRBJ1-5, with 9 bases matching TRBD1. Germline CDR1 reads SGHVS; CDR2 reads FQNEAQ. The V and J ends lost 5 bases and 0 bases, in that order; junction bases with no gene match: 8. This CDR3 has 17 residues. The CDR3 here is CASSLRDRALSNQPQHF. As DNA, the CDR3 is TGTGCCAGCAGCCTCCGGGACAGGGCACTTAGCAATCAGCCCCAGCATTTT.

The chain carries TRBV7-7 and TRBJ2-1, with a tentative D call TRBD2 (7 bases). The CDR3 has 14 residues. Germline CDR1 reads SSHAT; CDR2 reads FNYEAQ (reference sequence). V dropped 0 bases and J dropped 6 bases, with 9 bases sitting between them. CDR3 region: CASSLAGGLNEQFF. The CDR3, as DNA: TGTGCCAGCAGCTTAGCGGGGGGGCTCAATGAGCAGTTCTTC.

The chain couples TRBV20-1 to TRBJ1-2; D is ambiguous. The CDR3 extends over 11 amino acids. V was shortened by 3 bases and J by 8 bases, with 10 bases between the two germline ends. The germline V gene encodes CDR1 DFQATT and CDR2 SNEGSKA (reference sequence). The CDR3 protein is CSASNSGGYTF. Written as DNA, the CDR3 is TGCAGTGCTAGTAACTCAGGCGGCTACACCTTC.

This clone appeared once. The gene calls are TRBV19 and TRBJ1-5, with a weak D call TRBD1 (5 bases). Germline V CDR1 and CDR2: LNHDA, SQIVND (reference sequence). This CDR3 has 15 amino acids. Deletions cut 6 bases from V and 4 bases from J, with 16 bases between. CDR3 loop: CASSPRGGRNQPQHF. CDR3 nucleotide sequence: TGTGCCAGTAGCCCTCGGGGGGGGAGAAATCAGCCCCAGCATTTT.

V and J are TRBV10-1 and TRBJ2-1, with D possibly TRBD1 on 5 matching bases. The germline CDR1 and CDR2 sequences are WNHNN and SYGVQD (reference sequence). Trimming took 6 bases from V and 8 from J, leaving 14 bases between them. CDR3 length: 13 amino acids. The CDR3 loop reads CASRENPGYEQFF. CDR3 in DNA: TGCGCCAGCAGAGAAAACCCAGGGTATGAGCAGTTCTTC.

The rearrangement joins TRBV3-1 (or the pseudogene TRBV3-2) to TRBJ1-5; 7 nucleotides line up with TRBD1. The CDR3 has 14 amino acids. Looked up from germline, CDR1 is LGHDT and CDR2 is YNNKEL (reference sequence). Trimming took 2 bases from V and 7 from J; bases not matched to a gene: 5. This chain's CDR3 is CASSQRQGFQPQHF. DNA of the CDR3: TGTGCCAGCAGCCAACGACAGGGTTTCCAGCCCCAGCATTTT.

This clone occurred once. The chain couples TRBV23-1 to TRBJ2-7, with 7 bases that match TRBD1. TRBV23-1 is treated as an ORF (open reading frame) with a function not yet certain. Losses at the gene ends were 4 bases for V and 2 bases for J; bases not matched to a gene: 8. The CDR3 spans 15 residues. The CDR3 loop is CASSPEGQGAYEQYF. CDR3 DNA: TGCGCCAGCAGTCCAGAAGGCCAGGGGGCCTACGAGCAGTACTTC.

V and J are TRBV6-5 and TRBJ2-5, with 7 nucleotides matching TRBD1. There are 13 residues in the CDR3. The trim removed 6 bases at V and 4 bases at J, leaving 5 bases unmatched. CDR1 and CDR2 from the germline V gene are MNHEY and SVGAGI. The CDR3 sequence is CASSPTGRETQYF. CDR3 coding DNA: TGTGCCAGCAGCCCGACAGGGCGAGAGACCCAGTACTTC.

The chain is built from TRBV5-1 and TRBJ1-1, with unresolved D. Trimming stripped 4 bases from V and 4 bases from J, with 17 bases between. CDR3 length equals 15 residues. The V gene's germline CDR1 is SGHRS and CDR2 YFSETQ. CDR3 amino acids: CASSGNGGASTEAFF. In DNA, the CDR3 is TGCGCCAGCAGCGGAAACGGAGGAGCTAGCACTGAAGCTTTCTTT.

This chain uses TRBV18 with TRBJ2-5; D call uncertain. The CDR3 is 13 amino acids. The germline V gene encodes CDR1 KGHSH and CDR2 LQKENI. V was trimmed by 6 bases and J by 2 bases, leaving 10 bases between them. Written as DNA, the CDR3 is TGTGCCAGCTCTCCGACATCTCAAGAGACCCAGTACTTC. Protein: CASSPTSQETQYF.

The chain carries TRBV7-2 and TRBJ2-6; 11 bases fit TRBD2. Germline V CDR1 and CDR2: SGHTA, FQGNSA. Trimming cost V 3 bases and J 0 bases; bases outside gene matches: 1. This CDR3 contains 17 residues. CDR3 protein: CASSFSGGASGANVLTF. The CDR3 DNA reads as TGTGCCAGCAGCTTTAGCGGGGGGGCCTCTGGGGCCAACGTCCTGACTTTC.

The chain joins TRBV6-1 to TRBJ1-2; D possibly corresponds to TRBD1 (5 bases). The CDR3 is made up of 14 amino acids. Trimming took off 1 base at V and 0 bases at J, with 6 bases between the two ends. The germline V gene has CDR1 MNHNS and CDR2 SASEGT. CDR3: CASSEEQANYGYTF. CDR3 in DNA: TGTGCCAGCAGTGAAGAACAGGCTAACTATGGCTACACCTTC.

The chain employs TRBV19 and TRBJ1-4, with D maybe TRBD1 (6 bases). This CDR3 region has 14 residues. V gave up 10 bases and J gave up 4 bases, with 16 bases separating them. Germline CDR1 LNHDA, CDR2 SQIVND (reference sequence). The DNA of the CDR3 is TGTGCCACCTCCCCCGGGGGGCTTAATGAAAAACTGTTTTTT. Translation: CATSPGGLNEKLFF.

This clone was picked up a small number of times. The V gene is TRBV2, the J gene TRBJ1-1; 7 bases map to TRBD1. The CDR3 length is 13 residues. From germline, CDR1 is SNHLY and CDR2 FYNNEI. Trimming cost V 7 bases and J 6 bases; bases outside gene matches: 8. CDR3 in amino acids: CASIRTGVAEAFF. In DNA form, the CDR3 reads TGTGCCAGCATTAGAACAGGGGTAGCTGAAGCTTTCTTT.

V and J are TRBV7-2 and TRBJ1-2; D is possibly TRBD1 (5 bases). Trimming shortened V by 3 bases and J by 4 bases, and 9 bases separated the two germline ends. The CDR3 is 13 residues long. Germline loops: CDR1 SGHTA, CDR2 FQGNSA. The CDR3 sequence: CASSLGGSYGYTF. Here the CDR3 DNA reads TGTGCCAGCAGCTTGGGGGGATCCTATGGCTACACCTTC.

This clone turned up a few times. The rearrangement joins TRBV18 to TRBJ1-2; 9 nucleotides line up with TRBD1. Germline-derived CDR1 and CDR2 are KGHSH and LQKENI. V dropped 3 bases and J dropped 4; count of bases not matched to a gene: 6. The CDR3 runs 15 residues. The CDR3 here is CASSPNRGLSYGYTF. CDR3 nucleotide sequence: TGTGCCAGCTCACCCAACAGGGGGCTCAGCTATGGCTACACCTTC. Full variable domain (outside the CDR3, taken from reference TRBV18 and TRBJ1-2): NAGVMQNPRHLVRRRGQEARLRCSPMKGHSHVYWYRQLPEEGLKFMVYLQKENIIDESGMPKERFSAEFPKEGPSILRIQQVVRGDSAAYFCASSPNRGLSYGYTFGSGTRLTVV.

The V call is TRBV5-1, the J call TRBJ1-1; D possibly corresponds to TRBD1 (5 bases). The CDR3 has 15 residues. Trimming left V 4 bases short and J 1 base short, with 14 bases between. Per germline, CDR1 SGHRS and CDR2 YFSETQ. CDR3 DNA: TGCGCCAGCAGCCAGACAGTATCCCAGAACACTGAAGCTTTCTTT. It encodes CASSQTVSQNTEAFF.